A selection of T cell receptor beta chains follows, all from one sample in a study of cytomegalovirus exposure and HLA in healthy donors. Using immunoSEQ multiplex PCR, the repertoire was profiled, and TCRdb retains in-frame clones only, with some absent. The sample includes roughly 190,000 clones, roughly 74% of them seen just once. Sequencing was done on a sample of PBMCs. The receptors here all came from a female donor in good health and CMV-seronegative. Both conserved end residues are part of each CDR3. A D gene is named only where the DNA matches it firmly. Part of the rows lack a size; the others show once, few, many or a class for expanded clones.

clone size	V gene	D gene	CDR3 length	J gene	CDR3 protein
.	TRBV25-1	.	15	TRBJ1-2	CASSEGGGPNYGYTF
.	TRBV2	.	14	TRBJ1-5	CASSYDSSNQPQHF
.	TRBV10-3	.	14	TRBJ1-2	CAISEEGAKYGYTF
few	TRBV5-1	TRBD1	16	TRBJ1-2	CASSLGGDSFSYGYTF
.	TRBV5-5	.	13	TRBJ1-5	CASSRTLNQPQHF
.	TRBV28	.	13	TRBJ1-3	CASSLRQGNTIYF
.	TRBV29-1	TRBD2	17	TRBJ2-3	CSVEDGGLAGSTDTQYF
.	TRBV7-9	.	13	TRBJ2-5	CASSPLPQETQYF
once	TRBV4-2	TRBD1	15	TRBJ2-2	CASSQRTGNTGELFF
few	TRBV7-3	TRBD1	13	TRBJ1-2	CASSFGTGEPYTF
.	TRBV11-3	.	18	TRBJ1-1	CASSLGRIGDRAAGEAFF
.	TRBV7-6	TRBD2	17	TRBJ2-5	CASSPEGRTSGQETQYF
.	TRBV7-2	TRBD1	12	TRBJ2-7	CASSLQGAGQYF
.	TRBV5-1	.	12	TRBJ2-7	CASSLSGEEQYF
.	TRBV5-5	TRBD1	15	TRBJ1-2	CASSFLGQGNYGYTF
once	TRBV7-9	TRBD1	15	TRBJ2-2	CSSTDRASNTGELFF
few	TRBV6-1	.	13	TRBJ1-1	CASSAQANTEAFF
.	TRBV11-3	.	13	TRBJ2-3	CASTQAATDTQYF
.	TRBV27	TRBD2	14	TRBJ2-5	CASSLYSGKETQYF
.	TRBV7-9	.	16	TRBJ2-3	CSSSPNAFGMTDTQYF
.	TRBV15	TRBD1	15	TRBJ2-7	CATSRDRGPSYEQYF
.	TRBV15	.	15	TRBJ1-5	CATRLQGSQNQPQHF
.	TRBV9	TRBD1	19	TRBJ1-5	CASSPGLGTGVGGNQPQHF
.	TRBV7-9	TRBD2	16	TRBJ2-3	CASSMGLAGTTDTQYF
.	TRBV9	.	14	TRBJ2-1	CASSPNGLHNEQFF
.	TRBV15	.	14	TRBJ2-3	CATSSRTGTDTQYF
.	TRBV7-9	TRBD1	16	TRBJ2-2	CASSFEGQGASGELFF
.	TRBV9	TRBD1	15	TRBJ1-2	CASRTSRGQNYGYTF
.	TRBV7-8	TRBD1	17	TRBJ1-1	CASSIRQQGKFGAEAFF
.	TRBV6-5	TRBD1	16	TRBJ2-4	CASSYRTGGPGNIQYF
once	TRBV4-3	TRBD2	17	TRBJ2-7	CASSQDLHRGLGNEQYF
.	TRBV10-3	.	11	TRBJ1-1	CAISERTEAFF
few	TRBV6-5	.	14	TRBJ2-3	CASSITAGSNTQYF
.	TRBV21-1	.	16	TRBJ2-3	CASSKVPLNSTDTQYF
.	TRBV30	TRBD1	13	.	CAWSLQGSYEQYF
.	TRBV27	TRBD2	17	.	CASSGRTGTSGSYEQYF
.	TRBV11-3	.	13	TRBJ2-2	CASSLSLTGELFF
few	TRBV15	TRBD1	14	TRBJ1-6	CATSLDRGNSPLHF
.	TRBV11-2	TRBD1	17	TRBJ1-2	CASSLDRSSQGAFGYTF
few	TRBV5-1	TRBD1	14	TRBJ1-2	CASSLDGTGGGYTF
.	TRBV2	TRBD1	15	TRBJ2-3	CASRPERGRSDTQYF
.	TRBV5-3	TRBD2	17	TRBJ2-5	CARSFPWGLAGGETQYF
few	TRBV7-3	TRBD2	15	TRBJ2-1	CASSLGSGSYNEQFF
few	TRBV7-8	TRBD1	15	TRBJ1-2	CASSLGGTGSIGYTF
.	TRBV6-4	TRBD2	17	TRBJ2-3	CASSDSTSGGGTDTQYF
.	TRBV7-8	TRBD1	14	TRBJ1-4	CASSLGQGREKLFF
.	TRBV29-1	.	12	TRBJ1-2	CSVSLLSHGYTF
.	TRBV6-5	TRBD1	15	TRBJ1-6	CASSYLQGVGSPLHF
.	TRBV27	TRBD1	16	TRBJ1-6	CASTSTSGGYNSPLHF
.	TRBV5-6	TRBD1	15	TRBJ1-4	CASSFRTGGGEKLFF
.	TRBV5-1	.	17	TRBJ2-6	CASSRTETGPGANVLTF